This paragraph reports one T cell receptor (beta chain). The data originate from a study of shared T cell receptors in the human thymus. Sequencing used immunoSEQ multiplex PCR; TCRdb keeps in-frame clones, though not all of them. Here the sample spans about 400,000 clones, about 95% being singletons. The ends lost 5 bases at V and 4 bases at J; junction bases unmatched: 11. The germline V gene has CDR1 SGHTA and CDR2 FQGTGA. The CDR3 is 16 residues long. The rearrangement links TRBV7-3 to TRBJ2-1; 7 bases map to TRBD2. Sequenced material: thymocytes. This TCR derives from a human donor. CDR3 DNA sequence: TGTGCCAGCAGCCGTAACCCCGGGACTACGTACAATGAGCAGTTCTTC. Translating gives CASSRNPGTTYNEQFF.